The rows below give T cell receptor beta chains drawn from one sample of a study of blood T cell repertoires in COVID-19. Measured with immunoSEQ multiplex PCR; TCRdb has only the in-frame clones, and not every one. The table shows roughly 230,000 clones, with around 83% occurring only once. What was sequenced was peripheral blood. These receptors all come from a man aged 40-50 years with active or convalescent COVID-19. CDR3s include the opening cysteine and the closing phenylalanine or tryptophan. Each record gives: J gene, clone size, V gene, D gene, CDR3 DNA, CDR3 protein. D genes are given only for firm matches. Not all rows give a size; the values are once, few, many and, for expanded clones, a class.

>TRBJ2-1|once|TRBV29-1|TRBD2
TGCAGCGTTGTAACCCGGGTTAGCGGGGGCTTCGATGAGCAGTTCTTC
CSVVTRVSGGFDEQFF
>TRBJ1-1|-|TRBV25-1|-
TGTGCCAGCAGTGAACTGGCGAACACTGAAGCTTTCTTT
CASSELANTEAFF
>TRBJ2-1|-|TRBV19|TRBD2
TGTGCCAGTAGTATCGTTCTCGGTCCGATAGGACTAGGGGAGTTCTTC
CASSIVLGPIGLGEFF
>TRBJ1-4|-|TRBV7-2|TRBD1
TGTGCCAGCAGCTTAGTAGGGGACAGCGGGGGTGAAAAACTGTTTTTT
CASSLVGDSGGEKLFF
>TRBJ1-6|-|TRBV6-2/TRBV6-3|TRBD1
TGTGCCAGCAGTTACGGACAGGATAATTCACCCCTCCACTTT
CASSYGQDNSPLHF
>TRBJ1-6|-|TRBV27|TRBD1
TGTGCCAGCAGCCTTACACAGGGGTTGGGTTCACCCCTCCACTTT
CASSLTQGLGSPLHF
>TRBJ2-1|-|TRBV7-2|-
TGTGCCAGCAGCTTAGCGCTCGTAGGGGTGGAGCAGTTCTTC
CASSLALVGVEQFF
>TRBJ2-7|few|TRBV5-1|-
TGCGCCAGCAGCTCCCAGGGATCCTACGAGCAGTACTTC
CASSSQGSYEQYF
>TRBJ2-1|-|TRBV9|-
TGTGCCAGCAGCGTAGGGCAGGGTGTTAGGTATGAGCAGTTCTTC
CASSVGQGVRYEQFF
>TRBJ1-1|-|TRBV2|-
TGTGCCAGCAAGATCTCAGGAAACACTGAAGCTTTCTTT
CASKISGNTEAFF
>TRBJ1-2|-|TRBV5-1|-
TGCGCCAGCGGGTCAGGGGTCGGCTACACCTTC
CASGSGVGYTF
>TRBJ2-7|-|TRBV5-1|-
TGCGCCAGCAGCTTCCCCCCCGCCTACGAGCAGTACTTC
CASSFPPAYEQYF
>TRBJ2-2|-|TRBV5-6|-
TGTGCCAGCAGCTCCGTTGTACGAGGCGGGGAGCTGTTTTTT
CASSSVVRGGELFF
>TRBJ1-5|many|TRBV6-5|TRBD1
TGTGCCAGCAGCGGTACAGGGGGGTATCAGCCCCAGCATTTT
CASSGTGGYQPQHF
>TRBJ1-4|-|TRBV4-2|-
TGTGCCACGACAGGAGATGCAACTAATGAAAAACTGTTTTTT
CATTGDATNEKLFF
>TRBJ2-7|-|TRBV7-8|TRBD2
TGTGCCAGCCCCGAAAAGGAGACTAGCGGTGGGGGAGAACCCTACGAGCAGTACTTC
CASPEKETSGGGEPYEQYF
>TRBJ1-6|-|TRBV18|TRBD1
TGTGCCAGCTCACCGGGACAGGCAAATTCACCCCTCCACTTT
CASSPGQANSPLHF
>TRBJ2-7|-|TRBV30|-
TGTGCCTGGAGTGTAGGGGGATTACAGTACTTC
CAWSVGGLQYF
>TRBJ2-3|-|TRBV6-6|-
TGTGCCAGCAGTTACGGTGGCGGAAGCACAGATACGCAGTATTTT
CASSYGGGSTDTQYF
>TRBJ1-4|-|TRBV3-1/TRBV3-2|TRBD1
TGTGCCAGCAGCCACGACAGGGGAGGTGAAAAACTGTTTTTT
CASSHDRGGEKLFF
>TRBJ2-1|-|TRBV19|-
TGTGCCAGTAGTTCCTTGACAGAGGTCGAGCAGTTCTTC
CASSSLTEVEQFF
>TRBJ2-5|-|TRBV7-9|-
TGTGCCAGCAGCTTAGAAGTTACAGGGACCCAGTACTTC
CASSLEVTGTQYF
>TRBJ2-1|-|TRBV6-6|-
TGTGCCAGCAGTCCCCTAGAAAGACTCTCGTACAATGAGCAGTTCTTC
CASSPLERLSYNEQFF
>TRBJ1-3|-|TRBV2|-
TGTGCCAGCAGGGGGGGGCCAGGAACGAACACCATATATTTT
CASRGGPGTNTIYF